Sequencing of this T cell receptor (beta chain) was carried out in a study of OX40 agonist ivuxolimab in advanced cancers. Study details: The mean age was roughly 60 years, ranging from 23 to 79, with 82.7% of participants male. Partial response was recorded in three patients: one hepatocellular carcinoma and two cutaneous melanoma cases.

The assay was immunoSEQ multiplex PCR, and TCRdb's table has in-frame clones only and misses some. The sample records 55,000 to 75,000 clones, approximately 91% being singletons. The CDR3 consists of 14 residues. The germline CDR1 and CDR2 sequences are SQVTM and ANQGSEA. Trimming removed 3 bases at V and 4 bases at J, with 15 bases between. Sampling of blood occurred at baseline, cycle 4 day 1, and cycle 7 day 1. This clone was seen more than once but under ten times. This rearrangement joins TRBV29-1 to TRBJ1-1; D is ambiguous. The TCR sequence derives from an adult with an advanced solid tumor such as melanoma, head and neck, liver or kidney cancer. The material was CD4+ or CD8+ T cells sorted from blood, obtained in a trial of the OX40 agonist ivuxolimab. Here the CDR3 reads CSVDRARGSTEAFF. CDR3 bases: TGCAGCGTTGATCGGGCCCGAGGGTCCACTGAAGCTTTCTTT.